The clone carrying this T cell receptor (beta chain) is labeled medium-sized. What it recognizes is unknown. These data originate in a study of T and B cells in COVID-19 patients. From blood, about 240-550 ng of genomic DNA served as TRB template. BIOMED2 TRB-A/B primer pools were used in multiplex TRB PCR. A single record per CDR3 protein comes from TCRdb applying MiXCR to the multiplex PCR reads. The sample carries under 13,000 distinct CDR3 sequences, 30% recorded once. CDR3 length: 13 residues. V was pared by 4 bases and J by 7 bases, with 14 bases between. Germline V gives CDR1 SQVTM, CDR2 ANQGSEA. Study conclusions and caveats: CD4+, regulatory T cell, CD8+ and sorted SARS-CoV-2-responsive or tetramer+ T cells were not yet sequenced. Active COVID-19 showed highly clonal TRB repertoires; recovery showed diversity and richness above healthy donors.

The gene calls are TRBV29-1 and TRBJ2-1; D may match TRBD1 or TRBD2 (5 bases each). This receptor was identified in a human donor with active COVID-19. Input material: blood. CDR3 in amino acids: CSVVEGWGNEQFF. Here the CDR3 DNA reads TGCAGCGTTGTAGAGGGGTGGGGAAATGAGCAGTTCTTC.